Each of the 22 T cell receptor beta chains below was sequenced from the same sample in a study of blood T cells in healthy people across ages. Through a sample-barcoded 5' primer and a J-beta primer mix, a second PCR was run for about 6 to 11 cycles. One entry per CDR3 protein results from TCRdb running MiXCR on the 5' RACE reads. The table lists roughly 1,500,000 distinct CDR3 sequences, 30% to 35% of them singletons. Sample: blood. Receptors were obtained from a woman between 25 and 40 years old in good health.

The rearrangement uses TRBV6-5 and TRBJ2-5, with D tentatively TRBD1 or TRBD2 (6 bases each). V shed 4 bases and J shed 6 bases, with 15 bases lying between them. The CDR3 length is 14 residues. Looked up from germline, CDR1 is MNHEY and CDR2 is SVGAGI. The CDR3 reads CASSSHEGGKTQYF. The CDR3 bases are TGTGCCAGCAGTTCCCATGAGGGGGGCAAGACCCAGTACTTC.

With regard to this clonotype: A read error may account for a junction end that differs from germline. The chain employs TRBV5-1 and TRBJ2-5; weak D call: TRBD2 (7 bases). This CDR3 spans 14 amino acids. Germline CDR1 is SGHRS and CDR2 is YFSETQ. The CDR3 spells CVSSAGGRQETQYF. As DNA, the CDR3 is TGCGTCAGCAGCGCCGGGGGGCGCCAAGAGACCCAGTACTTC.

The sample holds a few counts of this clonotype. This rearrangement joins TRBV3-1 to TRBJ2-1; 8 positions match TRBD2. In germline, CDR1 is LGHDT, CDR2 YNNKEL (reference sequence). J was trimmed by 5 bases and V by 4 bases; bases with no gene match: 7. The CDR3 spans 15 residues. The CDR3 DNA reads as TGTGCCAGCAGCCGGGTAGCGGGACCAAACAATGAGCAGTTCTTC. The encoded protein is CASSRVAGPNNEQFF.

This clonotype has more than one count but fewer than ten. The rearrangement joins TRBV2 to TRBJ2-1; 9 bases map to TRBD2. V was clipped by 5 bases and J by 10 bases; unmatched bases: 9. The CDR3 has 14 amino acids. Germline CDR1 is SNHLY and CDR2 is FYNNEI. The DNA of the CDR3 is TGTGCCAGCAGTATGGCTAGCGGGGTGCAGGAGCAGTTCTTC. Translation: CASSMASGVQEQFF.

This clonotype has a count of ten or more. The chain employs TRBV20-1 and TRBJ2-7; 7 bases are a match to TRBD2. With V trimmed by 5 bases and J by 9 bases, 7 bases remained unmatched. The CDR3 loop spans 11 amino acids. Germline lookup yields CDR1 DFQATT and CDR2 SNEGSKA (reference sequence). The CDR3 region has the DNA TGCAGTGCTCCTGGGGGGGGTTCGCAGTACTTC. Translation: CSAPGGGSQYF.

Worth noting for this clonotype: With a much larger clone just one base away, this may be a read error. The chain has TRBV7-3 and TRBJ2-3; 9 bases align to TRBD1. From germline, CDR1 is SGHTA and CDR2 FQGTGA. CDR3 length equals 15 residues. The chain's CDR3 is CTSSRDRDSTDTQYF. The DNA of the CDR3 is TGTACCAGCAGCCGGGACAGGGATAGCACAGATACGCAGTATTTT.

This clonotype appeared a single time. This chain connects TRBV15 to TRBJ2-5; no clear D. Trimming removed 2 bases at V and 5 bases at J, with 12 bases between. The CDR3 consists of 14 residues. Per germline, CDR1 LNHNV and CDR2 YYDKDF (reference sequence). CDR3 DNA: TGTGCCACCAGCAGAACGACCACCTGGGAGACCCAGTACTTC. Its protein is CATSRTTTWETQYF.

The chain couples TRBV7-9 to TRBJ2-1; TRBD1 is a possible D gene (5 bases). The CDR3 length is 16 residues. The germline CDR1 and CDR2 sequences are SEHNR and FQNEAQ (reference sequence). V was clipped by 3 bases and J by 0 bases, with 12 bases between them. The chain's CDR3 is CASSLTQEFSYNEQFF. Written as DNA, the CDR3 is TGTGCCAGCAGCTTGACACAGGAATTCTCCTACAATGAGCAGTTCTTC. The variable domain in full, with the rest retrieved from reference TRBV7-9 and TRBJ2-1, is DTGVSQNPRHKITKRGQNVTFRCDPISEHNRLYWYRQTLGQGPEFLTYFQNEAQLEKSRLLSDRFSAERPKGSFSTLEIQRTEQGDSAMYLCASSLTQEFSYNEQFFGPGTRLTVL.

This sequence joins TRBV29-1 and TRBJ1-1; no firm D call. V lost 5 bases, J lost 3 bases, and 13 bases lay in between. There are 13 residues in the CDR3. CDR1 and CDR2 from the germline V gene are SQVTM and ANQGSEA. The CDR3 spells CSVHGGIYTEAFF. The CDR3 DNA follows: TGCAGCGTTCATGGCGGAATTTACACTGAAGCTTTCTTT.

The chain employs TRBV20-1 and TRBJ1-2, with D hard to call. The V gene's germline CDR1 is DFQATT and CDR2 SNEGSKA (reference sequence). CDR3 length: 14 amino acids. The CDR3 DNA reads as TGCAGCCTTAAGGACCCTATTATCAACTATGGCTACACCTTC. It encodes CSLKDPIINYGYTF.

This clonotype was observed a handful of times. The chain links TRBV6-5 to TRBJ1-6, with TRBD1 identical over 9 bases. CDR3 length equals 14 residues. CDR1 MNHEY and CDR2 SVGAGI come from the germline V gene. After removal of 6 bases from V and 9 bases from J, the junction contained 6 bases not matched to a gene. The chain's CDR3 is CASRGQGGSSPLHF. The DNA for the CDR3 is TGTGCCAGCAGGGGACAGGGAGGTAGTTCACCCCTCCACTTT.

This chain uses TRBV7-9 with TRBJ1-2; the D gene is possibly TRBD1 (5 bases). The CDR3 consists of 16 residues. V shed 1 base and J shed 5 bases, with 17 bases lying between them. The V gene's germline CDR1 is SEHNR and CDR2 FQNEAQ (reference sequence). The CDR3 spells CASSLGGGAQGYGYTF. CDR3 in DNA: TGTGCCAGCAGCTTAGGAGGAGGGGCCCAGGGTTATGGCTACACCTTC.

The CDR3 here is CSVHRGGDTEAFF. The CDR3 DNA is TGCAGCGTTCACAGGGGAGGTGACACTGAAGCTTTCTTT. The chain is built from TRBV29-1 and TRBJ1-1; 7 nucleotides align to TRBD1. V lost 5 bases, J lost 3 bases, and 6 bases stayed unmatched. The germline V gene has CDR1 SQVTM and CDR2 ANQGSEA. The CDR3 has 13 amino acids.

This clonotype was recorded a few times. The chain recombines TRBV12-3 or TRBV12-4 with TRBJ2-3; D gene unclear. V lost 5 bases and J 2 bases, leaving 14 bases between the germline ends. The CDR3 spans 15 residues. CDR3 DNA: TGTGCCAGCAGTAATTACGTGGGATCCACAGATACGCAGTATTTT. Amino acid sequence: CASSNYVGSTDTQYF.

This clonotype showed up just a few times. V and J are TRBV4-1 and TRBJ2-1, with unresolved D. The germline V gene has CDR1 MGHRA and CDR2 YSYEKL. V dropped 2 bases and J dropped 0 bases, with 8 bases sitting between them. The CDR3 is 15 amino acids. CDR3 sequence (DNA): TGCGCCAGCAGCCAAAGTTCGGCCTCCTACAATGAGCAGTTCTTC. This sequence encodes CASSQSSASYNEQFF.

This clonotype was seen a few times. V and J are TRBV5-1 and TRBJ2-5, with 7 bases that match TRBD2. The germline CDR1 and CDR2 sequences are SGHRS and YFSETQ. This CDR3 has 16 amino acids. Unmatched junction bases numbered 8, after V lost 0 bases and J lost 3 bases. In DNA, the CDR3 is TGCGCCAGCAGCTTGGGACCTGGGGGGGGGAAAGAGACCCAGTACTTC. Its translation is CASSLGPGGGKETQYF.

As to this clonotype: It may be a read error: a sequence one base away is much more abundant. The V call is TRBV12-3 or TRBV12-4, the J call TRBJ2-3, with D perhaps matching TRBD2 (6 bases). CDR3 length: 15 amino acids. CDR3 DNA sequence: TGTGCCAGCAGTTTTGGAGGGGCGAGCACAGATGCGCAGTATTTT. This encodes CASSFGGASTDAQYF.

The V call is TRBV12-3 or TRBV12-4, the J call TRBJ2-5, with D uncertain. The germline V and J ends were trimmed by 5 bases and 12 bases, with 7 bases remaining between them. The CDR3 totals 9 residues. CDR3 nucleotides: TGTGCCAGCAGTCAGTCCGAGTACTTC. Translated, it gives CASSQSEYF.

This clonotype has a handful of counts. The chain uses TRBV20-1 and TRBJ2-3; maybe TRBD2 (7 bases). Trimming left V 3 bases short and J 2 bases short, with 15 bases between. CDR3 length: 15 residues. The germline V gene has CDR1 DFQATT and CDR2 SNEGSKA (reference sequence). The CDR3 nucleotides read TGCAGTGCTAGGACTTCGGGGGGACACACAGATACGCAGTATTTT. Translating gives CSARTSGGHTDTQYF.

This clonotype was observed a handful of times. The J gene is TRBJ2-3, the V gene TRBV9; D may be TRBD2 (5 bases). Germline values: CDR1 SGDLS, CDR2 YYNGEE. Trimming shortened V by 6 bases and J by 0 bases, and 11 bases separated the two germline ends. The CDR3 consists of 14 residues. The CDR3 DNA reads as TGTGCCAGCAACGGCGGGCTTAGCACAGATACGCAGTATTTT. Translating gives CASNGGLSTDTQYF.

This chain joins TRBV7-2 and TRBJ2-2; the D gene is possibly TRBD2 (6 bases). The CDR3 covers 15 residues. With 4 bases removed from V and 4 bases from J, the gap between germline ends came to 13 bases. Germline V gene data show CDR1 as SGHTA and CDR2 as FQGNSA. CDR3 in amino acids: CASSSAGRATGELFF. The CDR3 DNA reads TGTGCCAGCAGCTCCGCGGGGCGAGCCACCGGGGAGCTGTTTTTT.

CDR3 nucleotides: TGTGCCAGCAGCCGGGCCGGTTCAGGGAAGGCCTACGAGCAGTACTTC. It encodes CASSRAGSGKAYEQYF. This chain uses TRBV6-5 with TRBJ2-4; a weak D match, TRBD1 (5 bases). The end of the DNA fits TRBJ2-7 better, so the J call may be wrong. The length of the CDR3 is 16 residues. Germline CDR1 reads MNHEY; CDR2 reads SVGAGI.